A single T cell receptor beta chain is shown here with its context. Researchers sorted participants into cohorts using their self-reported clinical history. Some clones are missing from TCRdb's copy, which holds only in-frame ones; the method was immunoSEQ multiplex PCR. The data hold 200,000 to 250,000 clones, with 70% to 90% observed a single time. This CDR3 is built from 14 residues. Germline CDR1 is SNHLY and CDR2 is FYNNEI. Trimming stripped 4 bases from V and 2 bases from J, with 11 bases between. The data were taken from a study of blood T cell repertoires in COVID-19. Across the study: Spain, Italy and the United States supplied samples that represented acute and convalescent COVID-19. From T cells, B-cell-depleted T cells, or PBMCs came the material, which was cDNA or gDNA.

Sequences were obtained from PBMCs or T cells enriched from blood (not recorded which). The TCR comes from a woman aged 35 to 49 with acute COVID-19. The rearrangement links TRBV2 to TRBJ1-2, with D possibly matching TRBD1 (6 bases). Written as DNA, the CDR3 is TGTGCCAGCAGTGCGTCAACAGGGAACTATGGCTACACCTTC. Translating gives CASSASTGNYGYTF.